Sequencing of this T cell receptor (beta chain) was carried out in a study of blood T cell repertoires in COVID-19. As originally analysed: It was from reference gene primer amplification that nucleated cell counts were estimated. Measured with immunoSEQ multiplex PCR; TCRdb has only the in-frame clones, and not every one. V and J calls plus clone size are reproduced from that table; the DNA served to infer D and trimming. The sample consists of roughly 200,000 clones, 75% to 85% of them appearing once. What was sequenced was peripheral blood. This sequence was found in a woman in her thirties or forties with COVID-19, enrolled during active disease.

CDR3 nucleotide sequence: TGTGCCGGAATTACACAGGGGGATAGGCCCCAGCATTTT. The encoded protein is CAGITQGDRPQHF. V is TRBV2 and J is TRBJ1-5; TRBD1 agrees at 8 bases. The CDR3 is 13 residues long. J was trimmed by 9 bases and V by 11 bases; bases with no gene match: 12. CDR1 is SNHLY and CDR2 is FYNNEI in the germline V gene. The variable domain in full, with the rest retrieved from reference TRBV2 and TRBJ1-5, is EPEVTQTPSHQVTQMGQEVILRCVPISNHLYFYWYRQILGQKVEFLVSFYNNEISEKSEIFDDQFSVERPDGSNFTLKIRSTKLEDSAMYFCAGITQGDRPQHFGDGTRLSIL.